Below, 10 T cell receptor beta chains from the same sample are listed, as sequenced in a study of blood T cell repertoires in COVID-19. Clones were sequenced by immunoSEQ multiplex PCR, and TCRdb holds only the in-frame ones, with some missing. The sample has some 250,000 clones; about nine tenths are singletons. The material sequenced was PBMCs or T cells enriched from blood (not recorded which). These receptors came from a man in his late teens or twenties who had recovered from COVID-19.

The V and J genes are TRBV12-5 and TRBJ2-7, with 9 bases fitting TRBD1. CDR1 LGHNT and CDR2 FRNRAP come from the germline V gene. The CDR3 is made up of 17 amino acids. Germline trimming cut 0 bases from V and 7 bases from J; bases unmatched to any gene: 13. The CDR3 sequence: CASGLVILDRGFFEQYF. In DNA form, the CDR3 reads TGTGCTAGTGGTTTGGTAATTTTGGACAGGGGTTTCTTTGAGCAGTACTTC. The complete variable domain, with remaining parts taken from reference TRBV12-5 and TRBJ2-7, reads DARVTQTPRHKVTEMGQEVTMRCQPILGHNTVFWYRQTMMQGLELLAYFRNRAPLDDSGMPKDRFSAEMPDATLATLKIQPSEPRDSAVYFCASGLVILDRGFFEQYFGPGTRLTVT.

The genes are TRBV6-6 and TRBJ1-1; 8 bases map to TRBD1. The CDR3 has 17 amino acids. In germline, CDR1 is MNHNY, CDR2 SVGAGI (reference sequence). With 5 bases clipped from V and 0 bases from J, the junction kept 11 bases outside the gene matches. The CDR3 DNA is TGTGCCAGCAGTCAGGACAGGGCTCAAGGATTGAACACTGAAGCTTTCTTT. This encodes CASSQDRAQGLNTEAFF.

Here the CDR3 reads CASEDSSGKDEQFF. CDR3 nucleotide sequence: TGTGCCAGCGAAGACTCCAGCGGGAAGGATGAGCAGTTCTTC. V is TRBV24-1 and J is TRBJ2-1; TRBD2 aligns across 7 bases. Losses at the gene ends were 11 bases for V and 8 bases for J; bases not matched to a gene: 14. This CDR3 comprises 14 residues. Germline V lookup: CDR1 KGHDR, CDR2 SFDVKD.

The CDR3 reads CASSLASSGVETQYF. The CDR3 coding sequence is TGTGCCAGCAGCTTAGCATCTAGCGGGGTAGAGACCCAGTACTTC. V and J are TRBV7-2 and TRBJ2-5; 9 nucleotides align to TRBD2. Germline CDR1 reads SGHTA; CDR2 reads FQGNSA. The CDR3 is 15 residues long. V lost 0 bases, J lost 4 bases, and 3 bases stayed unmatched. Full variable domain (missing parts from reference TRBV7-2 and TRBJ2-5): GAGVSQSPSNKVTEKGKDVELRCDPISGHTALYWYRQSLGQGLEFLIYFQGNSAPDKSGLPSDRFSAERTGGSVSTLTIQRTQQEDSAVYLCASSLASSGVETQYFGPGTRLLVL.

The chain combines TRBV27 with TRBJ2-7; D is perhaps TRBD2 (7 bases). Germline V gene lookup returns CDR1 MNHEY and CDR2 SMNVEV (reference sequence). The CDR3 contains 14 residues. V was shortened by 4 bases and J by 1 base, with 11 bases between the two germline ends. CDR3 coding DNA: TGTGCCAGCAGTTGGGGAGGGGGTTCCTACGAGCAGTACTTC. Residues: CASSWGGGSYEQYF.

This chain connects TRBV4-1 to TRBJ1-2; tentative D call: TRBD1 (6 bases). CDR1 and CDR2 (germline): MGHRA, YSYEKL. V lost 0 bases and J lost 4, with 9 bases in between. This CDR3 has 14 residues. CDR3: CASSQETGAYGYTF. CDR3 sequence (DNA): TGCGCCAGCAGCCAAGAGACAGGAGCCTATGGCTACACCTTC.

V and J are TRBV19 and TRBJ2-6; TRBD1 might be the D (6 bases). Trimming cost V 11 bases and J 2 bases, with 19 bases left between them. Germline-derived CDR1 and CDR2 are LNHDA and SQIVND (reference sequence). This CDR3 contains 16 residues. The CDR3 loop is CASRRIRGAGANVLTF. The CDR3 region has the DNA TGTGCCTCTCGAAGGATCAGGGGCGCTGGGGCCAACGTCCTGACTTTC.

The V gene is TRBV6-2 or TRBV6-3, the J gene TRBJ1-2; no firm D call. CDR3 length equals 18 residues. Germline CDR1 and CDR2: MNHEY and SVGEGT. Deletions cut 2 bases from V and 0 bases from J, with 19 bases between. This CDR3 reads CASSYGFLRELSNYGYTF. The CDR3 bases are TGTGCCAGCAGTTACGGATTCCTTAGGGAGTTATCTAACTATGGCTACACCTTC.

This clone has a single count. The rearrangement joins TRBV27 to TRBJ2-2, with no clear D. This CDR3 spans 13 amino acids. V was shortened by 5 bases and J by 1 base, with 5 bases between the two germline ends. Germline lookup yields CDR1 MNHEY and CDR2 SMNVEV (reference sequence). The CDR3 DNA is TGTGCCAGCAGTGCGGAGAACACCGGGGAGCTGTTTTTT. Residues: CASSAENTGELFF.

The J gene is TRBJ2-7, the V gene TRBV5-1; 7 bases fit TRBD1. Germline trimming cut 4 bases from V and 4 bases from J; bases unmatched to any gene: 2. Looked up from germline, CDR1 is SGHRS and CDR2 is YFSETQ. The CDR3 spans 12 residues. In DNA, the CDR3 is TGCGCCAGCAGCCAGACAGGGTACGAGCAGTACTTC. The encoded protein is CASSQTGYEQYF.